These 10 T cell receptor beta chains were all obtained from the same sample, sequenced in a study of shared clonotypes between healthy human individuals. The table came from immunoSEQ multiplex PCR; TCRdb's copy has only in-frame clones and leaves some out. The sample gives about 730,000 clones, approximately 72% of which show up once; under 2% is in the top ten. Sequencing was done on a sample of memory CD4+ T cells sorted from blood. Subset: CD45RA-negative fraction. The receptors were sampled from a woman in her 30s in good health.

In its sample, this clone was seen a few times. CDR3 nucleotide sequence: TGTGCCAGCAGTTTATCATCAGGACTCGCGGGCACAGATACGCAGTATTTT. It is translated as CASSLSSGLAGTDTQYF. The chain recombines TRBV28 with TRBJ2-3, with D perhaps matching TRBD2 (5 bases). Germline assignment: CDR1 MDHEN and CDR2 SYDVKM. The CDR3 loop spans 17 amino acids. V was cut by 1 base and J by 1 base, with 15 bases left in between.

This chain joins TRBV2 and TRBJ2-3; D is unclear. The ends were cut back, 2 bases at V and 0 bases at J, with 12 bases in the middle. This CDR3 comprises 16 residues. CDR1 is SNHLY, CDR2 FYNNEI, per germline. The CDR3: CASSELAIRSTDTQYF. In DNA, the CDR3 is TGTGCCAGCAGTGAACTGGCCATCCGTAGCACAGATACGCAGTATTTT.

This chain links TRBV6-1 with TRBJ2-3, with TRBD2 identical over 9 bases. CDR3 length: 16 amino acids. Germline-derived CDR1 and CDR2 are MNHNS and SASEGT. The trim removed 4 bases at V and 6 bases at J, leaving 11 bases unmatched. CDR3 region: CASSGPGLAPLDTQYF. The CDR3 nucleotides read TGTGCCAGCAGTGGACCGGGACTAGCCCCCCTGGATACGCAGTATTTT.

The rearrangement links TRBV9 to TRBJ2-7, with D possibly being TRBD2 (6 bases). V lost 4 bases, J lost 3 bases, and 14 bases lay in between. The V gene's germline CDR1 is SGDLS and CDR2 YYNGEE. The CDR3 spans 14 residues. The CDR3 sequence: CASSPARRGYEQYF. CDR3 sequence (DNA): TGTGCCAGCAGCCCGGCCCGGCGGGGCTACGAGCAGTACTTC.

The CDR3 coding sequence is TGTGCCAGCAGCCGGGAGGTCACTGAAGCTTTCTTT. This encodes CASSREVTEAFF. The chain recombines TRBV5-4 with TRBJ1-1; no clear D. Trimming left V 4 bases short and J 4 bases short, with 8 bases between. This CDR3 region has 12 residues. CDR1 and CDR2 (germline): SGHNT, YYREEE (reference sequence). Together with reference TRBV5-4 and TRBJ1-1, the CDR3 gives the full variable domain: ETGVTQSPTHLIKTRGQQVTLRCSSQSGHNTVSWYQQALGQGPQFIFQYYREEENGRGNFPPRFSGLQFPNYSSELNVNALELDDSALYLCASSREVTEAFFGQGTRLTVV.

CDR3 region: CASSPARGGTEAFF. CDR3 sequence (DNA): TGTGCCAGCAGCCCGGCCAGGGGCGGTACTGAAGCTTTCTTT. This chain joins TRBV11-2 and TRBJ1-1, with D possibly TRBD1 on 6 matching bases. Germline V gene sequence: CDR1 SGHAT, CDR2 FQNNGV. The CDR3 has 14 amino acids. Trimming removed 5 bases from V and 5 bases from J, with 15 bases in between.

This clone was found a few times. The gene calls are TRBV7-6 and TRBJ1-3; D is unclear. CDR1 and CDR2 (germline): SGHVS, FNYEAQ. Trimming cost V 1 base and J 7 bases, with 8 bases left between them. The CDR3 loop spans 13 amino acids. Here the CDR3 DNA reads TGTGCCAGCAGCTTAGAAAAAGGGAACACCATATATTTT. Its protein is CASSLEKGNTIYF.

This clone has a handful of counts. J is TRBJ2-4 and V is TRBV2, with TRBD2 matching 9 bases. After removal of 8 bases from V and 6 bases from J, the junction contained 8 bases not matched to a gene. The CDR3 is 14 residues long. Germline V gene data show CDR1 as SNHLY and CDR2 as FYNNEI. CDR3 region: CASSSGKKLNIQYF. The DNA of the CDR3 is TGTGCCAGCTCTAGCGGGAAAAAACTAAACATTCAGTACTTC.

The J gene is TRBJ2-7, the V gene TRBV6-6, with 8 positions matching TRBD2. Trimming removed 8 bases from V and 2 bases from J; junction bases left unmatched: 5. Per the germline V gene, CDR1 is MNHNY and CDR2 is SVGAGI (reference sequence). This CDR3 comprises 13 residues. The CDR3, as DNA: TGTGCCAGCGCCAAACTAGCGGCCTACGAGCAGTACTTC. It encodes CASAKLAAYEQYF.

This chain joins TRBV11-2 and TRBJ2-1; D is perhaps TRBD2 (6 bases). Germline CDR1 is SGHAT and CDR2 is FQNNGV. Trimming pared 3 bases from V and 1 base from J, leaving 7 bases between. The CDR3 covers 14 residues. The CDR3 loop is CASSFRESYNEQFF. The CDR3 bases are TGTGCCAGCAGCTTTCGGGAGTCCTACAATGAGCAGTTCTTC.